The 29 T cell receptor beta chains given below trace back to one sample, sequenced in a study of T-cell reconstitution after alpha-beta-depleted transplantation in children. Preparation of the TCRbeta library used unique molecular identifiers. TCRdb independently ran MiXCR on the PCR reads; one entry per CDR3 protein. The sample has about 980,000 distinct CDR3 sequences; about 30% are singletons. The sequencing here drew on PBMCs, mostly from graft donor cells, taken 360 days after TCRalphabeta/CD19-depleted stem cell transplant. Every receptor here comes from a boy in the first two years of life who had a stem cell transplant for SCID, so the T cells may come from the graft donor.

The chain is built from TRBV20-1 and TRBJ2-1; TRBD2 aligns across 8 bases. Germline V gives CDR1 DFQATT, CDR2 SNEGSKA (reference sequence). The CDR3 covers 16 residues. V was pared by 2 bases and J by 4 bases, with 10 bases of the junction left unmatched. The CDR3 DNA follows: TGCAGTGCTAGAAATTCGGAGGCGGGGGGATACAATGAGCAGTTCTTC. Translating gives CSARNSEAGGYNEQFF.

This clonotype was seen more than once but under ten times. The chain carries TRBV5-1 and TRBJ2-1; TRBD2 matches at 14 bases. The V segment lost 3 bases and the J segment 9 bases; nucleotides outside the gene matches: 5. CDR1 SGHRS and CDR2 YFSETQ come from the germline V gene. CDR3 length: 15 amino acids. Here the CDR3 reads CASSSGLAGAAEQFF. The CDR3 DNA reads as TGCGCCAGCAGCTCGGGACTAGCGGGGGCAGCTGAGCAGTTCTTC.

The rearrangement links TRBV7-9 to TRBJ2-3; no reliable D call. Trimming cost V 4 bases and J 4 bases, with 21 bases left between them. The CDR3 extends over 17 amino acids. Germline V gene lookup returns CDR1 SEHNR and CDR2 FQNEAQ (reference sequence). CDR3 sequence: CASSSPPYSLRPDTQYF. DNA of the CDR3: TGTGCCAGCAGCTCCCCCCCCTACTCTTTACGGCCAGATACGCAGTATTTT.

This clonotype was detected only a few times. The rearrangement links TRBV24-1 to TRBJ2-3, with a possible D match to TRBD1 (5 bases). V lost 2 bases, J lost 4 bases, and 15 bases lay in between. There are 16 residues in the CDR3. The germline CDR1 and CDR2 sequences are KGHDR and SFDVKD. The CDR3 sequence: CATSDSRSGAPDTQYF. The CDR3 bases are TGTGCCACCAGTGATTCCCGGAGTGGGGCCCCAGATACGCAGTATTTT.

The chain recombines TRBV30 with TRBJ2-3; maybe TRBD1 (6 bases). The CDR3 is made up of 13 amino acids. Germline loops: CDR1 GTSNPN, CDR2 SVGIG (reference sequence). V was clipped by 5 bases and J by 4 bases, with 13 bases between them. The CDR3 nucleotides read TGTGCCTGGCAGACGTCAGGGGCAGATACGCAGTATTTT. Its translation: CAWQTSGADTQYF.

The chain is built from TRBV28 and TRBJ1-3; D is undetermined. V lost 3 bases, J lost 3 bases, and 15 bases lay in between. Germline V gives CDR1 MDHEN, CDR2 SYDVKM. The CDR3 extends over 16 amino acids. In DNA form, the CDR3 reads TGTGCCAGCAGTTTGGAAGGGCGTCGGAGTGGAAACACCATATATTTT. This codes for CASSLEGRRSGNTIYF.

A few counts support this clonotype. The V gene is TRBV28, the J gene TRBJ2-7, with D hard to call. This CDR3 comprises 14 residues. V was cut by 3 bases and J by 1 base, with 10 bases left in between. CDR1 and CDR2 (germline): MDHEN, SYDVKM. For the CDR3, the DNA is TGTGCCAGCAGTTTCGGTACAGAGTCCTACGAGCAGTACTTC. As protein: CASSFGTESYEQYF. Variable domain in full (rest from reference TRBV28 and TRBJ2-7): DVKVTQSSRYLVKRTGEKVFLECVQDMDHENMFWYRQDPGLGLRLIYFSYDVKMKEKGDIPEGYSVSREKKERFSLILESASTNQTSMYLCASSFGTESYEQYFGPGTRLTVT.

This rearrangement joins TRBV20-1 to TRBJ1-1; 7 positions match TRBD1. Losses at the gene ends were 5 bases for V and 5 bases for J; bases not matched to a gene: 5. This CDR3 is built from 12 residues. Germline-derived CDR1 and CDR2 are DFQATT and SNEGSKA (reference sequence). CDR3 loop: CSAGDSWTEAFF. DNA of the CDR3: TGCAGTGCTGGGGACAGTTGGACTGAAGCTTTCTTT.

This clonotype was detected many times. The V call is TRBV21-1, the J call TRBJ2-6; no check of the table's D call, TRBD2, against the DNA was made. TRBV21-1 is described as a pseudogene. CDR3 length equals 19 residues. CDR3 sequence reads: CASSKDPPLGGSGANVLTF. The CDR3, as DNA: TGTGCCAGCAGCAAAGACCCCCCTTTGGGAGGGAGTGGGGCCAACGTCCTGACTTTC.

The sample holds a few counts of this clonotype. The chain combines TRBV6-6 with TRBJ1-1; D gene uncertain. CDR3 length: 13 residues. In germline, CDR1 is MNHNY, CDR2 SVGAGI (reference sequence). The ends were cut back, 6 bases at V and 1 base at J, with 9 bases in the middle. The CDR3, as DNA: TGTGCCAGCAGCACTCAGACGAACACTGAAGCTTTCTTT. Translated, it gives CASSTQTNTEAFF.

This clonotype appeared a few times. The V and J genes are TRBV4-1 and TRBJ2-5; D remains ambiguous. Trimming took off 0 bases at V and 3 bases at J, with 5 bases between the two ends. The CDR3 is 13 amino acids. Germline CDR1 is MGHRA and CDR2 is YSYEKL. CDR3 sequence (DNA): TGCGCCAGCAGCCAAGAGGCAAAAGAGACCCAGTACTTC. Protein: CASSQEAKETQYF.

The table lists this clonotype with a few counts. CDR3 in amino acids: CASSPRLIPQETQYF. Written as DNA, the CDR3 is TGTGCCAGCAGTCCGAGACTGATCCCGCAAGAGACCCAGTACTTC. V usage is TRBV27 and J usage is TRBJ2-5; D call uncertain. Looked up from germline, CDR1 is MNHEY and CDR2 is SMNVEV (reference sequence). The V gene lost 5 bases and the J gene lost 2 bases, with 15 bases spanning the gap. This CDR3 region has 15 residues.

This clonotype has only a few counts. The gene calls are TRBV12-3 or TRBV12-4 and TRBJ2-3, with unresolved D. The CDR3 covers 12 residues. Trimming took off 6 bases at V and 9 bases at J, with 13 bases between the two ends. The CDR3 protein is CASRSSGPTQYF. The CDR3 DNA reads TGTGCCAGCAGGAGCTCAGGACCAACGCAGTATTTT.

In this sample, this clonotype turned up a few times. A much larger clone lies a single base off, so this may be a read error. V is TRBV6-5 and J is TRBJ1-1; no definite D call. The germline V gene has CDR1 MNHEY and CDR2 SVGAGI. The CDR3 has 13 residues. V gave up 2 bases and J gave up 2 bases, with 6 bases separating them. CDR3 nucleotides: TGTGCCAGCAGTTACGGCCACAACACTGAAGCTTTCTTT. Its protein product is CASSYGHNTEAFF.

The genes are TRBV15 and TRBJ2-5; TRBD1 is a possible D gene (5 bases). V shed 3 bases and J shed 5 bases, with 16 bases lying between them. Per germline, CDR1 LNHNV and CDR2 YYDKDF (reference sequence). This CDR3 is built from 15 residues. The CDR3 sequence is CATSRIPRVRETQYF. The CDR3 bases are TGTGCCACCAGCAGGATACCCAGGGTGCGGGAGACCCAGTACTTC.

In DNA form, the CDR3 reads TGTGCCAGCAGCACACCCCAGGGTGGTAACACTGAAGCTTTCTTT. Its translation: CASSTPQGGNTEAFF. V gene TRBV9 combines with J gene TRBJ1-1; a possible D gene is TRBD1 (5 bases). V lost 4 bases to trimming and J lost 2 bases, with 15 bases between them. CDR1 and CDR2 from the germline V gene are SGDLS and YYNGEE. This CDR3 is 15 amino acids long.

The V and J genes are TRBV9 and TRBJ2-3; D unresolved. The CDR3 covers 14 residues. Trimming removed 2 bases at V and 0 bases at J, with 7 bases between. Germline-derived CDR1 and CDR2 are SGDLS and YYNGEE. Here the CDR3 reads CASSVDPSTDTQYF. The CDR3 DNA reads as TGTGCCAGCAGCGTCGACCCTAGCACAGATACGCAGTATTTT. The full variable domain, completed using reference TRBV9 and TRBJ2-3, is DSGVTQTPKHLITATGQRVTLRCSPRSGDLSVYWYQQSLDQGLQFLIQYYNGEERAKGNILERFSAQQFPDLHSELNLSSLELGDSALYFCASSVDPSTDTQYFGPGTRLTVL.

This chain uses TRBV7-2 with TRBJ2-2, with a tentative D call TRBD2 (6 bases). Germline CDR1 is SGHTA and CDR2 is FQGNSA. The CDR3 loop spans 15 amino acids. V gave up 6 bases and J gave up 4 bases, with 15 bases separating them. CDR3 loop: CASRSTRGGTGELFF. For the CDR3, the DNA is TGTGCCAGCAGGTCAACTAGGGGAGGCACCGGGGAGCTGTTTTTT.

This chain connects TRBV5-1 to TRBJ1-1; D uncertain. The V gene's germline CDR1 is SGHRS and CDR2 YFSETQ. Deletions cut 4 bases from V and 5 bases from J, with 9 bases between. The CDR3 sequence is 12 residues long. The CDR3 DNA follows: TGCGCCAGCAGCAACGGGTGGACTGAAGCTTTCTTT. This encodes CASSNGWTEAFF.

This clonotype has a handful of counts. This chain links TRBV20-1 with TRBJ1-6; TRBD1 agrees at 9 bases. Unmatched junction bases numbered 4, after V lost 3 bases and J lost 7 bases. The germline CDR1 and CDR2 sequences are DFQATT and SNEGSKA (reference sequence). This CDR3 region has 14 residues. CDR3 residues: CSARPGTGNSPLHF. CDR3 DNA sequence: TGCAGTGCTAGGCCCGGGACAGGGAATTCACCCCTCCACTTT.

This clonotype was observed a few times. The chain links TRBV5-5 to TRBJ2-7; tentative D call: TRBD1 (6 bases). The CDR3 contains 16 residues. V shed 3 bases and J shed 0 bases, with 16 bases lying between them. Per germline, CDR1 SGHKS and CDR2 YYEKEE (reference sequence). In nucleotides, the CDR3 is TGTGCCAGCAGCTGGGCGACAGGATTCTTCTCCTACGAGCAGTACTTC. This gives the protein CASSWATGFFSYEQYF.

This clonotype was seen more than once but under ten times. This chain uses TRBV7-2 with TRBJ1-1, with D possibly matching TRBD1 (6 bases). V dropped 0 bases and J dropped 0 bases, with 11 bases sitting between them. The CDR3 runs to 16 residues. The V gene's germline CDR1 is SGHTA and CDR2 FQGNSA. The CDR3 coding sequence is TGTGCCAGCAGCTTAGCCCCCGGACAGCTGAACACTGAAGCTTTCTTT. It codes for CASSLAPGQLNTEAFF.

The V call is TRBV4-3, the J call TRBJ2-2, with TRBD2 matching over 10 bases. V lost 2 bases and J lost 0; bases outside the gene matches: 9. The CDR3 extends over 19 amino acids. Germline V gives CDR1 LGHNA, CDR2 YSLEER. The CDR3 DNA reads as TGCGCCAGCAGCCAACAGGAGACTAGCGGGCGTACGAACACCGGGGAGCTGTTTTTT. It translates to CASSQQETSGRTNTGELFF.

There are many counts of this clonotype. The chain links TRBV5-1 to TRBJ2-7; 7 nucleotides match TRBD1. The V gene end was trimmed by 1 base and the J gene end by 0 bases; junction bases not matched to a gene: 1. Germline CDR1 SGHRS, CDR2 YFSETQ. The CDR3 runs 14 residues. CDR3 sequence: CASSLQGVSYEQYF. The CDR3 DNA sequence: TGCGCCAGCAGCTTGCAGGGGGTCTCCTACGAGCAGTACTTC.

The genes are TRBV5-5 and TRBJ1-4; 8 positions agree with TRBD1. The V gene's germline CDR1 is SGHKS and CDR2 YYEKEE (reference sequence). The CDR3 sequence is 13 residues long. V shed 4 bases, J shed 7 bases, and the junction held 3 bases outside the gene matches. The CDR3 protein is CASSLQGVEKLFF. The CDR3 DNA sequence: TGTGCCAGCAGCCTACAGGGGGTTGAAAAACTGTTTTTT. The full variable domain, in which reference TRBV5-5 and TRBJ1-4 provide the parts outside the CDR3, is DAGVTQSPTHLIKTRGQQVTLRCSPISGHKSVSWYQQVLGQGPQFIFQYYEKEERGRGNFPDRFSARQFPNYSSELNVNALLLGDSALYLCASSLQGVEKLFFGSGTQLSVL.

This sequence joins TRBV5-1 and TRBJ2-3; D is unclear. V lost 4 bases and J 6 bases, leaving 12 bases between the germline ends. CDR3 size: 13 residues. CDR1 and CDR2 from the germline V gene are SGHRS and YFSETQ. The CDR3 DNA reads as TGCGCCAGCAGCGCGCAGATCTCCGATACGCAGTATTTT. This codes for CASSAQISDTQYF.

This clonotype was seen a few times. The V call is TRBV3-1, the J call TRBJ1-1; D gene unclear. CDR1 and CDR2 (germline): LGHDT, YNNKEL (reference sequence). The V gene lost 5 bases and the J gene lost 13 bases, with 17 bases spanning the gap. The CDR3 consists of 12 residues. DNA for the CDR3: TGTGCCAGCAGCAGAGGGAACACTGGTGGTTTCTTT. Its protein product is CASSRGNTGGFF.

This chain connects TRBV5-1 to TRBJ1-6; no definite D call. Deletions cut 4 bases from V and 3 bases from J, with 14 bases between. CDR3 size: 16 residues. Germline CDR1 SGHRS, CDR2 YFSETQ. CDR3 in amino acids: CASSLPGNNYNSPLHF. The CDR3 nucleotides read TGCGCCAGCAGCCTTCCGGGAAACAACTATAATTCACCCCTCCACTTT.

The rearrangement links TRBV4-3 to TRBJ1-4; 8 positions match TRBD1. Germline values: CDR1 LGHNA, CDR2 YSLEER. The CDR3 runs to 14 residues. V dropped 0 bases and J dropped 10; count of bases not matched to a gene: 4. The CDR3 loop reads CASSQDQGAVKLFF. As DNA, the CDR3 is TGCGCCAGCAGCCAAGATCAGGGGGCCGTAAAACTGTTTTTT.